A single sample gave rise to the 32 T cell receptor beta chains below, sequenced in a study of technical replicates of blood from several donors. The table came from immunoSEQ multiplex PCR; TCRdb's copy has only in-frame clones and leaves some out. The table has under 80,000 clones, 91% seen once. The source material was T cells isolated from PBMCs. These receptors came from a human donor in good health. Some clones in this sample may be carry-over from other donors' samples.

V and J are TRBV30 and TRBJ1-1; possible D gene TRBD1, 5 bases. Germline CDR1 is GTSNPN and CDR2 is SVGIG (reference sequence). The CDR3 length is 13 residues. Trimming removed 2 bases from V and 4 bases from J, with 11 bases in between. The CDR3: CAWSMAGGTEAFF. The DNA for the CDR3 is TGTGCCTGGAGTATGGCGGGGGGCACTGAAGCTTTCTTT.

This clone was counted once. The rearrangement links TRBV11-2 to TRBJ1-2; 9 bases match TRBD1. The CDR3 spans 14 residues. CDR1 and CDR2 (germline): SGHAT, FQNNGV. The V and J ends lost 0 bases and 8 bases, in that order; junction bases with no gene match: 4. The DNA of the CDR3 is TGTGCCAGCAGCTTAGAGGGACAGGGTGGCGGCTACACCTTC. Translation gives CASSLEGQGGGYTF.

The V and J genes are TRBV5-4 and TRBJ2-5, with TRBD2 matching 11 bases. This CDR3 has 14 amino acids. Germline trimming cut 2 bases from V and 3 bases from J; bases unmatched to any gene: 0. Germline V gene data show CDR1 as SGHNT and CDR2 as YYREEE (reference sequence). Here the CDR3 reads CASSFSGREETQYF. CDR3 coding DNA: TGTGCCAGCAGCTTTAGCGGGAGGGAAGAGACCCAGTACTTC.

This clone was detected a few times. This chain connects TRBV19 to TRBJ2-7; 9 nucleotides align to TRBD1. CDR3 length equals 13 residues. CDR1 and CDR2 (germline): LNHDA, SQIVND (reference sequence). The V and J ends lost 6 bases and 7 bases, in that order; junction bases with no gene match: 7. The CDR3 loop is CASSRDRVGEQYF. The CDR3 DNA is TGTGCCAGTAGCCGGGACAGGGTTGGGGAGCAGTACTTC.

The chain is built from TRBV27 and TRBJ2-5, with unresolved D. Per the germline V gene, CDR1 is MNHEY and CDR2 is SMNVEV (reference sequence). V was cut by 3 bases and J by 5 bases, with 4 bases left in between. CDR3 length: 11 amino acids. CDR3 residues: CASSFAETQYF. CDR3 coding DNA: TGTGCCAGCAGTTTTGCGGAGACCCAGTACTTC.

The rearrangement uses TRBV7-2 and TRBJ2-1; no clear D gene. The V end was cut by 1 base, the J end by 4 bases, with 11 bases between. The CDR3 has 15 residues. CDR1 is SGHTA and CDR2 is FQGNSA in the germline V gene. CDR3 DNA: TGTGCCAGCAGCTTAGGCCTACCGCTTTACAATGAGCAGTTCTTC. Its protein is CASSLGLPLYNEQFF.

The V call is TRBV7-2, the J call TRBJ1-2; 11 bases map to TRBD1. Germline V gives CDR1 SGHTA, CDR2 FQGNSA. This CDR3 contains 18 residues. V was pared by 5 bases and J by 2 bases, with 13 bases of the junction left unmatched. The CDR3 protein is CASSEPRDRGSSNYGYTF. The CDR3 nucleotides are TGTGCCAGCAGCGAGCCGAGGGACAGGGGGTCTTCAAACTATGGCTACACCTTC.

The CDR3 region is CASSVGSGDQPQHF. The CDR3, as DNA: TGTGCCAGCAGCGTAGGGTCAGGGGATCAGCCCCAGCATTTT. The rearrangement uses TRBV9 and TRBJ1-5; D might be TRBD1 (6 bases). CDR1 SGDLS and CDR2 YYNGEE come from the germline V gene. The CDR3 runs to 14 residues. Trimming removed 0 bases at V and 5 bases at J, with 9 bases between.

The chain couples TRBV10-2 to TRBJ1-2; unclear D gene. Trimming shortened V by 8 bases and J by 7 bases, and 20 bases separated the two germline ends. This CDR3 has 14 amino acids. CDR1 WSHSY and CDR2 SAAADI come from the germline V gene. CDR3 protein: CASSPGVSGSGYTF. For the CDR3, the DNA is TGCGCCAGCTCGCCCGGGGTTTCTGGGAGTGGCTACACCTTC.

The chain recombines TRBV4-1 with TRBJ1-4; TRBD1 agrees at 7 bases. The CDR3 sequence is 16 residues long. Looked up from germline, CDR1 is MGHRA and CDR2 is YSYEKL. The junction had 10 bases not matched to a gene; V was cut back by 5 bases and J by 4 bases. The DNA of the CDR3 is TGCGCCAGCAGCAGAAATCCGGGACAGATTAATGAAAAACTGTTTTTT. Protein: CASSRNPGQINEKLFF.

The chain joins TRBV29-1 to TRBJ1-1; D not resolved. The CDR3 covers 15 residues. Per germline, CDR1 SQVTM and CDR2 ANQGSEA. Between the trimmed V and J ends, which lost 5 bases and 8 bases, there was a span of 24 bases. CDR3 bases: TGCAGCGTTCCCGCCCGGGGAACGGTTACGGCCGAAGCTTTCTTT. It encodes CSVPARGTVTAEAFF.

This rearrangement joins TRBV21-1 to TRBJ1-4. TRBV21-1 is recorded as a pseudogene. There are 21 residues in the CDR3. CDR3 region: CASSKNGFGHVAGGGNEKLFF. In DNA, the CDR3 is TGTGCCAGCAGCAAAAATGGATTCGGGCACGTAGCCGGCGGGGGAAATGAAAAACTGTTTTTT.

This chain joins TRBV27 and TRBJ2-1, with 11 bases matching TRBD2. This CDR3 region has 16 residues. The V gene end was trimmed by 3 bases and the J gene end by 5 bases; junction bases not matched to a gene: 6. Germline-derived CDR1 and CDR2 are MNHEY and SMNVEV (reference sequence). CDR3 sequence reads: CASSFSSGRYHNEQFF. The CDR3 region has the DNA TGTGCCAGCAGTTTCTCTAGCGGGAGGTACCACAATGAGCAGTTCTTC.

V and J are TRBV13 and TRBJ2-3, with D maybe TRBD2 (5 bases). Trimming removed 5 bases from V and 2 bases from J, with 14 bases in between. The CDR3 loop spans 15 amino acids. Germline V gene lookup returns CDR1 PRHDT and CDR2 FYEKMQ (reference sequence). CDR3 DNA sequence: TGTGCCAGCAGCGCAATAACCGGGATCACAGATACGCAGTATTTT. Protein product: CASSAITGITDTQYF. Supplemented by reference TRBV13 and TRBJ2-3, the full variable domain reads AAGVIQSPRHLIKEKRETATLKCYPIPRHDTVYWYQQGPGQDPQFLISFYEKMQSDKGSIPDRFSAQQFSDYHSELNMSSLELGDSALYFCASSAITGITDTQYFGPGTRLTVL.

The V gene is TRBV7-3, the J gene TRBJ2-6; TRBD2 matches 9 bases. The CDR3 covers 18 residues. Unmatched junction bases numbered 12, after V lost 8 bases and J lost 1 base. From germline, CDR1 is SGHTA and CDR2 FQGTGA. The CDR3 loop is CASVTIAGDGSGANVLTF. In nucleotides, the CDR3 is TGTGCCAGCGTCACCATAGCGGGGGACGGGTCTGGGGCCAACGTCCTGACTTTC.

This chain connects TRBV7-2 to TRBJ1-2; the D gene is possibly TRBD1 (5 bases). Trimming removed 11 bases from V and 6 bases from J, with 19 bases in between. CDR1 is SGHTA and CDR2 is FQGNSA in the germline V gene. The CDR3 sequence is 13 residues long. The CDR3 DNA reads as TGTGCCTCAACGGATCCAGGGTTGGATGGCTACACCTTC. This sequence encodes CASTDPGLDGYTF.

The rearrangement joins TRBV4-1 to TRBJ2-1, with D possibly TRBD1 on 5 matching bases. V lost 2 bases and J 5 bases, leaving 10 bases between the germline ends. This CDR3 has 14 amino acids. CDR1 and CDR2 (germline): MGHRA, YSYEKL. The CDR3 loop reads CASSQPSTDNEQFF. In DNA form, the CDR3 reads TGCGCCAGCAGCCAACCCTCGACAGACAATGAGCAGTTCTTC.

The chain carries TRBV7-3 and TRBJ1-1; D perhaps matches TRBD1 (5 bases). Germline V lookup: CDR1 SGHTA, CDR2 FQGTGA. V was shortened by 1 base and J by 0 bases, with 6 bases between the two germline ends. CDR3 length: 14 residues. This chain's CDR3 is CASSLKGLNTEAFF. For the CDR3, the DNA is TGTGCCAGCAGCTTAAAGGGGCTGAACACTGAAGCTTTCTTT.

This chain uses TRBV9 with TRBJ2-7; D is ambiguous. Trimming took off 0 bases at V and 6 bases at J, with 16 bases between the two ends. The CDR3 is 15 residues long. CDR1 is SGDLS, CDR2 YYNGEE, per germline. The CDR3 loop reads CASSVVPGYIGEQYF. The DNA of the CDR3 is TGTGCCAGCAGCGTAGTCCCCGGGTATATCGGCGAGCAGTACTTC.

V and J are TRBV12-5 and TRBJ1-5; the D is unclear. The CDR3 sequence is 14 residues long. CDR1 is LGHNT, CDR2 FRNRAP, per germline. With 5 bases removed from V and 0 bases from J, the gap between germline ends came to 8 bases. DNA of the CDR3: TGTGCTAGTGGTCCCGGGGTTAGCAATCAGCCCCAGCATTTT. This codes for CASGPGVSNQPQHF.

V gene TRBV2 combines with J gene TRBJ1-4, with D possibly TRBD1 on 6 matching bases. V lost 2 bases and J lost 4, with 11 bases in between. The CDR3 has 15 amino acids. Germline lookup yields CDR1 SNHLY and CDR2 FYNNEI. This CDR3 reads CASSEYTGSNEKLFF. The CDR3 DNA is TGTGCCAGCAGTGAATACACAGGGAGTAATGAAAAACTGTTTTTT.

This chain links TRBV28 with TRBJ1-2; weak D call: TRBD1 (5 bases). CDR1 MDHEN and CDR2 SYDVKM come from the germline V gene. This CDR3 spans 16 amino acids. Trimming stripped 5 bases from V and 3 bases from J, with 19 bases between. The CDR3 reads CASSTVAGLGYYGYTF. The DNA for the CDR3 is TGTGCCAGCAGTACAGTAGCAGGGTTGGGGTACTATGGCTACACCTTC.

This sequence joins TRBV4-3 and TRBJ1-5, with unresolved D. The length of the CDR3 is 14 residues. The V end was cut by 1 base, the J end by 5 bases, with 9 bases between. Looked up from germline, CDR1 is LGHNA and CDR2 is YSLEER. CDR3 sequence (DNA): TGCGCCAGCAGCCAAGGCGCGGAAGATCAGCCCCAGCATTTT. Amino acid sequence: CASSQGAEDQPQHF.

This clone was picked up one time. The V call is TRBV2, the J call TRBJ1-1; D may be TRBD1 (5 bases). V lost 1 base, J lost 3 bases, and 12 bases lay in between. The CDR3 is 15 amino acids. The germline V gene has CDR1 SNHLY and CDR2 FYNNEI. This CDR3 is CASSEEMGQYTEAFF. The CDR3 DNA follows: TGTGCCAGCAGTGAAGAAATGGGGCAGTACACTGAAGCTTTCTTT. The whole variable domain, filled in from reference TRBV2 and TRBJ1-1, reads EPEVTQTPSHQVTQMGQEVILRCVPISNHLYFYWYRQILGQKVEFLVSFYNNEISEKSEIFDDQFSVERPDGSNFTLKIRSTKLEDSAMYFCASSEEMGQYTEAFFGQGTRLTVV.

This clone was seen once. The rearrangement joins TRBV21-1 to TRBJ2-4; the table's D call, TRBD2, was not checked against the DNA. TRBV21-1 is described as a pseudogene. This CDR3 comprises 9 residues. CDR3 bases: TGTGCCAGCAGCAAAGAGAGTTTCTTC. Protein product: CASSKESFF.

The chain couples TRBV6-4 to TRBJ2-7; TRBD1 aligns across 9 bases. CDR3 length equals 15 residues. Losses at the gene ends were 6 bases for V and 4 bases for J; bases not matched to a gene: 10. CDR1 MRHNA and CDR2 SNTAGT come from the germline V gene. The CDR3 spells CASSPPGQGMYEQYF. CDR3 DNA: TGTGCCAGCAGCCCCCCGGGACAGGGTATGTACGAGCAGTACTTC.

Regarding this clone: Other DNA sequences in the sample encode the same CDR3. The rearrangement links TRBV28 to TRBJ2-7, with TRBD1 identical over 10 bases. This CDR3 region has 18 residues. J was trimmed by 5 bases and V by 7 bases; bases with no gene match: 20. Germline-derived CDR1 and CDR2 are MDHEN and SYDVKM. The CDR3 spells CASMLRDRGGLVGHEQYF. CDR3 nucleotide sequence: TGTGCCAGCATGCTCCGGGACAGGGGAGGGTTAGTTGGCCACGAGCAGTACTTC.

This chain joins TRBV6-5 and TRBJ2-1; D gene uncertain. Germline values: CDR1 MNHEY, CDR2 SVGAGI. V dropped 8 bases and J dropped 1 base, with 12 bases sitting between them. The CDR3 is 14 residues long. The DNA of the CDR3 is TGTGCCAGCTTTTCGAGTCTTTCCTACAATGAGCAGTTCTTC. As protein: CASFSSLSYNEQFF.

The CDR3 spells CASSAEGLYGYTF. The CDR3 nucleotides read TGTGCCAGCAGTGCGGAGGGACTCTATGGCTACACCTTC. V is TRBV6-1 and J is TRBJ1-2, with a possible D match to TRBD1 (5 bases). V dropped 4 bases and J dropped 4 bases, with 10 bases sitting between them. Germline V gene sequence: CDR1 MNHNS, CDR2 SASEGT. This CDR3 is built from 13 residues.

This clone was counted a single time. The chain combines TRBV5-1 with TRBJ2-3, with 7 bases that match TRBD2. Losses at the gene ends were 0 bases for V and 2 bases for J; bases not matched to a gene: 9. CDR1 SGHRS and CDR2 YFSETQ come from the germline V gene. The CDR3 sequence is 17 residues long. Here the CDR3 DNA reads TGCGCCAGCAGCTTGGTAGGACTAGTGGGCGCCACAGATACGCAGTATTTT. This gives the protein CASSLVGLVGATDTQYF.

The rearrangement uses TRBV2 and TRBJ1-3; tentatively, D is TRBD1 (5 bases). Trimming stripped 2 bases from V and 4 bases from J, with 18 bases between. CDR3 length: 17 residues. Germline CDR1 SNHLY, CDR2 FYNNEI. This CDR3 is CASSERGSIIMGNTIYF. The CDR3 nucleotides are TGTGCCAGCAGTGAAAGGGGTTCGATTATTATGGGAAACACCATATATTTT.

The chain carries TRBV5-1 and TRBJ2-1; a possible D gene is TRBD1 (5 bases). The CDR3 sequence is 13 residues long. The germline V gene has CDR1 SGHRS and CDR2 YFSETQ. Trimming left V 0 bases short and J 8 bases short, with 9 bases between. The CDR3 is CASSLGQGYEQFF. Written as DNA, the CDR3 is TGCGCCAGCAGCTTGGGTCAGGGCTATGAGCAGTTCTTC.